This is a list of T cell receptor beta chains from one sample in a study of T cell responses to AZD1222 COVID-19 vaccine. Clones were sequenced by immunoSEQ multiplex PCR, and TCRdb holds only the in-frame ones, with some missing. The data show 90,000 to 150,000 clones, about 90% seen once. Sequenced here: peripheral blood, sampled on day 0 of AZD1222 vaccination. The receptors here all came from an adult in good health. The conserved cysteine and the conserved F or W are not part of the CDR3 here. Fields, in order: V gene, J gene, CDR3 protein.

V: TRBV6-5
J: TRBJ1-1
CDR3: ASRPLGGRDEAF

V: TRBV7-8
J: TRBJ2-1
CDR3: ASSLAKLAGRAGDNEQF

V: TRBV3-1/TRBV3-2
J: TRBJ1-2
CDR3: ASSHVGAEGYT

V: TRBV11-2
J: TRBJ2-7
CDR3: ASSLDRASYEQY

V: TRBV6-5
J: TRBJ1-6
CDR3: ASKLLSYNSPLH

V: TRBV5-8
J: TRBJ1-4
CDR3: ASSLVGAGRGEKLF

V: TRBV3-1/TRBV3-2
J: TRBJ1-2
CDR3: AAWQEGGGGYT

V: TRBV3-1/TRBV3-2
J: TRBJ2-7
CDR3: ASSQSDRDNEQY

V: TRBV5-6
J: TRBJ1-1
CDR3: ASSLEGGWVAEAF

V: TRBV12-3/TRBV12-4
J: TRBJ1-6
CDR3: ASSSTRIPLH

V: TRBV9
J: TRBJ1-2
CDR3: ASSFGQDLNYGYT

V: TRBV6-2/TRBV6-3
J: TRBJ2-2
CDR3: ASSHGAGELF

V: TRBV28
J: TRBJ1-2
CDR3: ASSLSTGPPGYGYT

V: TRBV3-1/TRBV3-2
J: TRBJ1-4
CDR3: ASSQDWGKLF

V: TRBV28
J: TRBJ2-7
CDR3: ASSGLGYEQY

V: TRBV4-1
J: TRBJ2-1
CDR3: AHKEDRVVDEQF

V: TRBV15
J: TRBJ1-5
CDR3: ATSRDLGRDNQPQH

V: TRBV7-9
J: TRBJ1-6
CDR3: ASSSQGTPLH

V: TRBV2
J: TRBJ2-3
CDR3: ASGSGSTDTQY

V: TRBV18
J: TRBJ1-6
CDR3: ASLHGGEHSPLH

V: TRBV6-5
J: TRBJ1-6
CDR3: ASTATGDNSPLH

V: TRBV11-2
J: TRBJ2-3
CDR3: ASSRDGTWTDTQY

V: TRBV3-1/TRBV3-2
J: TRBJ2-3
CDR3: ASSQGDRVTDTQY

V: TRBV28
J: TRBJ2-5
CDR3: ASSSSRGGSGRRETQY

V: TRBV9
J: TRBJ1-4
CDR3: ASSVGESFGEKLF

V: TRBV6-5
J: TRBJ1-1
CDR3: ASTTGARDTEAF

V: TRBV4-2
J: TRBJ2-5
CDR3: ASSQGSREGETQY

V: TRBV11-3
J: TRBJ2-3
CDR3: ASSSRRGSGQDTQY

V: TRBV6-5
J: TRBJ2-7
CDR3: ASSYSSPLTGATQY

V: TRBV5-6
J: TRBJ1-2
CDR3: ASSLGVNYGYT

V: TRBV6-5
J: TRBJ1-5
CDR3: ASRGEGRGWPQH

V: TRBV6-5
J: TRBJ1-2
CDR3: ASSLGGARGYT

V: TRBV7-9
J: TRBJ1-2
CDR3: ASSSYTDLLYGYT

V: TRBV5-6
J: TRBJ2-7
CDR3: ASAGRLSYEQY

V: TRBV4-2
J: TRBJ1-5
CDR3: ASSAPGQGAGQPQH

V: TRBV7-3
J: TRBJ2-7
CDR3: ASSQGVGYEQY

V: TRBV28
J: TRBJ2-7
CDR3: ASSSPGTGVRYEQY

V: TRBV9
J: TRBJ1-3
CDR3: ASSVTDSGNTIY